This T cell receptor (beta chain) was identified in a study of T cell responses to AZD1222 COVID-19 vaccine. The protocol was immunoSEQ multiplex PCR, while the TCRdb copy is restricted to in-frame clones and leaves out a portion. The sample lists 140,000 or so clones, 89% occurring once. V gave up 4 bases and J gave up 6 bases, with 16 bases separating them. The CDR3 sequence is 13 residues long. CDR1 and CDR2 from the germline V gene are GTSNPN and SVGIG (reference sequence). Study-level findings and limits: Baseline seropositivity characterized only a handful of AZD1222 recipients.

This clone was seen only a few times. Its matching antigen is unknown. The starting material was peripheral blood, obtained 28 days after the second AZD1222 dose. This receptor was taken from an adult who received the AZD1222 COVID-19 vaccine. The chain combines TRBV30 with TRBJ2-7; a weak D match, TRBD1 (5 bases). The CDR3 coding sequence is TGTGCCTGGACTGGGGCGCATCAGGCCGAGCAGTACTTC. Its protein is CAWTGAHQAEQYF.